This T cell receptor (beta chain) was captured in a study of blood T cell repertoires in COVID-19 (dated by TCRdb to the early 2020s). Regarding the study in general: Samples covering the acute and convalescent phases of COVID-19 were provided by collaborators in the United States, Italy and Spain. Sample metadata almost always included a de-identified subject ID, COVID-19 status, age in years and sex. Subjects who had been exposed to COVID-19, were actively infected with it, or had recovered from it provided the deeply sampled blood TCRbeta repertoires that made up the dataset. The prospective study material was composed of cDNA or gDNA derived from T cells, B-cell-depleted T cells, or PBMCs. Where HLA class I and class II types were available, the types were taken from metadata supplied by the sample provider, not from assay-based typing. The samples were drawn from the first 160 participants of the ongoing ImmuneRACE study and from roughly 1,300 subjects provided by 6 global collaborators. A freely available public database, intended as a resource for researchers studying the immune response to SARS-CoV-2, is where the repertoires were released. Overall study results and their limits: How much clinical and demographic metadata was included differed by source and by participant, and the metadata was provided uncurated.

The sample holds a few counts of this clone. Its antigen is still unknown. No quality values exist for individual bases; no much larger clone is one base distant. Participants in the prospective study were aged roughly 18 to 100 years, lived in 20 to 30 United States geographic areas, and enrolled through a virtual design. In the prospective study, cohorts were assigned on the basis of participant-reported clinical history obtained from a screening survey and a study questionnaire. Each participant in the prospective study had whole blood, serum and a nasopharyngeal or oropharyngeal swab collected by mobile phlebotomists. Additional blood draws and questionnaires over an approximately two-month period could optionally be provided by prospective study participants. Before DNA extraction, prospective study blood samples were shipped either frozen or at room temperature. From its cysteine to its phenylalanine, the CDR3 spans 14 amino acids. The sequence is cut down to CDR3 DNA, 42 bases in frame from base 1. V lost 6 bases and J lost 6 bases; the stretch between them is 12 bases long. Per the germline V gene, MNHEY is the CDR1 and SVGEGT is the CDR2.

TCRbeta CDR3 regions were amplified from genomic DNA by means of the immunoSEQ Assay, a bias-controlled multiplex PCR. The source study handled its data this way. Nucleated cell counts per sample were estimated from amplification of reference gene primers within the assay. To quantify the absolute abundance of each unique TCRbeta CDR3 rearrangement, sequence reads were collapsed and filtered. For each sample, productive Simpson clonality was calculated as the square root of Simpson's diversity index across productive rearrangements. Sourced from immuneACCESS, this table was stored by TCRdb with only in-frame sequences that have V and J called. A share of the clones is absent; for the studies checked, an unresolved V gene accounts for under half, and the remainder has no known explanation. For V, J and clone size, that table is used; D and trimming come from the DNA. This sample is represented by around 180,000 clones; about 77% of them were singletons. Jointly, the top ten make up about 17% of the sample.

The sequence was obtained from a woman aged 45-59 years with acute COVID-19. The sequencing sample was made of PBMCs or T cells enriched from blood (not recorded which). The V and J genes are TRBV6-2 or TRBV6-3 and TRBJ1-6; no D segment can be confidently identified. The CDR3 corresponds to CASRPNSGNSPLHF. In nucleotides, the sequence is TGTGCCAGCAGGCCTAATTCGGGTAATTCACCCCTCCACTTT.